This T cell receptor (beta chain) was captured by sequencing in a study of T cells in Graves' hyperthyroidism and ophthalmopathy. Study-level information: The authors collected peripheral blood at initial diagnosis, before any treatment.

The PBMCs had their origin in more than 9.5 ml of fresh peripheral blood. As for this clonotype: Its target is not known. One end of the junction varies from germline; a read error may be responsible.

Whole-study findings and limits: Ophthalmopathy and stable hyperthyroidism were separated by a 13 V-J model.

The investigators amplified TCR beta CDR3 regions from RNA transcripts. First-round RT-PCR with HTBI primers amplified the TCR CDR3 region. In TCRdb, the multiplex PCR reads were re-called with MiXCR into one record per CDR3 protein. The sample carries 200,000 to 250,000 distinct CDR3 sequences, roughly 15% recorded once. The specimen was blood. The receptor comes from a woman in her late teens or twenties with Graves' ophthalmopathy.

CDR3 residues: CVSIIAGGHNEQFF. Here the CDR3 DNA reads TGTGTCAGCATTATAGCGGGAGGGCACAATGAGCAGTTCTTC. The gene calls are TRBV2 and TRBJ2-1, with 11 bases fitting TRBD2. CDR1 SNHLY and CDR2 FYNNEI come from the germline V gene. The CDR3 is 14 residues long.